The following is a T cell receptor (beta chain) sequence with its context. Its matching antigen is unknown. Looked up from germline, CDR1 is KGHSH and CDR2 is LQKENI. CDR3 size: 13 residues. V shed 8 bases and J 7 bases; nucleotides not matched to a gene: 10. This sample was taken from a study of T cells in localized non-small cell lung cancer. The study's findings and limits: In adjacent lung, a median roughly 53 of the top 100 tumor clones were found. The greatest T cell clonality was found in uninvolved adjacent lung (higher than in tumor).

The protocol was immunoSEQ multiplex PCR, while the TCRdb copy is restricted to in-frame clones and leaves out a portion. The profile shows around 3,400 clones, 25% to 30% of them singletons. This sequence joins TRBV18 and TRBJ2-7, with TRBD1 matching over 8 bases. The TCR originated in a male donor older than 55 with stage I lung adenocarcinoma. The input for sequencing was lung tumor tissue, taken before any cancer treatment. The CDR3 bases are TGTGCCAGCCAAGGGGCAGGGGGCTCGGAGCAGTACTTC. This gives the protein CASQGAGGSEQYF. The full variable domain, completed using reference TRBV18 and TRBJ2-7, is NAGVMQNPRHLVRRRGQEARLRCSPMKGHSHVYWYRQLPEEGLKFMVYLQKENIIDESGMPKERFSAEFPKEGPSILRIQQVVRGDSAAYFCASQGAGGSEQYFGPGTRLTVT.